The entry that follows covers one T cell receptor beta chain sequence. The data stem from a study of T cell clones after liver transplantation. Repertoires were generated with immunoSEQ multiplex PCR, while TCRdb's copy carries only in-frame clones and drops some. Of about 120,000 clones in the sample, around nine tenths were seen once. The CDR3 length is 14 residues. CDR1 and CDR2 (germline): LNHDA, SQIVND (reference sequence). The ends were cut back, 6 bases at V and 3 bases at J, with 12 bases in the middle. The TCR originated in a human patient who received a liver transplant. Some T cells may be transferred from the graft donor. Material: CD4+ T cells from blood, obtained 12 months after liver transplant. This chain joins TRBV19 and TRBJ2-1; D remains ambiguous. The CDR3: CASRYSMNYNEQFF. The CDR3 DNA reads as TGTGCCAGTAGGTATAGCATGAACTACAATGAGCAGTTCTTC.